These T cell receptor beta chains were read from a single sample in a study of blood T cell repertoires in COVID-19. Libraries were prepared by immunoSEQ multiplex PCR; TCRdb keeps only in-frame clonotypes and omits some of them. The profile shows about 170,000 clones, 85% of them singletons. Sequencing was carried out using peripheral blood. These receptors all stem from a woman older than 75 with COVID-19, enrolled during active disease. The CDR3 runs from the conserved cysteine through the conserved F or W. Fields, in order: D gene, clone size, J gene, V gene, CDR3 protein, CDR3 DNA. The D gene is left open where the match is weak. Expanded clones are given a class, and other clones once, few, many or no size at all.

D: NA
size: NA
J: TRBJ1-5
V: TRBV2
CDR3: CASGGAPVNQPQHF
DNA: TGTGCCAGCGGGGGGGCGCCGGTGAATCAGCCCCAGCATTTT

D: TRBD1
size: NA
J: TRBJ1-2
V: TRBV29-1
CDR3: CSTRTGVPFGYTF
DNA: TGCAGCACAAGGACAGGGGTTCCCTTCGGCTACACCTTC

D: NA
size: NA
J: TRBJ2-2
V: TRBV29-1
CDR3: CSGSTVVPGELFF
DNA: TGCAGCGGATCTACGGTAGTCCCCGGGGAGCTGTTTTTT

D: NA
size: once
J: TRBJ1-5
V: TRBV19
CDR3: CASSWGHPSNQPQHF
DNA: TGTGCCAGTAGTTGGGGACACCCTAGCAATCAGCCCCAGCATTTT

D: NA
size: NA
J: TRBJ2-1
V: TRBV5-1
CDR3: CASSLVRGRNNEQFF
DNA: TGCGCCAGCAGCTTGGTGCGGGGACGTAACAATGAGCAGTTCTTC

D: TRBD1
size: NA
J: TRBJ2-1
V: TRBV6-5
CDR3: CASSNQGGQYNEQFF
DNA: TGTGCCAGCAGTAACCAAGGGGGCCAGTACAATGAGCAGTTCTTC

D: NA
size: NA
J: TRBJ2-7
V: TRBV28
CDR3: CASSLTPGEQYF
DNA: TGTGCCAGCAGTTTAACACCGGGCGAGCAGTACTTC

D: NA
size: NA
J: TRBJ2-1
V: TRBV7-2
CDR3: CASSPSGGPGNEQFF
DNA: TGTGCCAGCAGCCCATCTGGCGGGCCGGGAAATGAGCAGTTCTTC

D: NA
size: NA
J: TRBJ2-1
V: TRBV5-1
CDR3: CASSTTGGGGYNEQFF
DNA: TGCGCCAGCAGCACTACAGGCGGTGGGGGGTACAATGAGCAGTTCTTC

D: TRBD2
size: once
J: TRBJ2-2
V: TRBV4-1
CDR3: CASSQVRRGGYTGELFF
DNA: TGCGCCAGCAGCCAAGTCCGCCGGGGGGGATATACCGGGGAGCTGTTTTTT

D: NA
size: NA
J: TRBJ1-2
V: TRBV6-6
CDR3: CASSPHGNREIYGYTF
DNA: TGTGCCAGCAGTCCCCACGGTAACCGGGAAATCTATGGCTACACCTTC

D: NA
size: NA
J: TRBJ1-1
V: TRBV6-5
CDR3: CASSYSGRGEAFF
DNA: TGTGCCAGCAGTTACTCGGGGCGGGGTGAAGCTTTCTTT

D: TRBD1
size: NA
J: TRBJ2-7
V: TRBV11-1
CDR3: CASSSTGAGEQYF
DNA: TGTGCCAGCAGCTCCACAGGGGCTGGCGAGCAGTACTTC

D: TRBD2
size: NA
J: TRBJ2-3
V: TRBV27
CDR3: CASSLDRRLADTDTQYF
DNA: TGTGCCAGCAGTTTAGATCGTAGACTAGCGGACACAGATACGCAGTATTTT

D: TRBD1
size: NA
J: TRBJ1-1
V: TRBV28
CDR3: CASSPPGGTEAFF
DNA: TGTGCCAGCAGTCCCCCAGGGGGCACTGAAGCTTTCTTT

D: TRBD1
size: NA
J: TRBJ1-5
V: TRBV19
CDR3: CASGTGDNQPQHF
DNA: TGTGCCAGCGGGACAGGGGACAATCAGCCCCAGCATTTT

D: TRBD2
size: NA
J: TRBJ2-7
V: TRBV5-3
CDR3: CARSPLGTSHLEQYF
DNA: TGTGCCAGAAGCCCCCTTGGGACTAGCCATCTCGAGCAGTACTTC

D: TRBD1
size: NA
J: TRBJ2-1
V: TRBV10-3
CDR3: CAISDGDRVDEQFF
DNA: TGTGCCATCAGTGATGGGGACAGGGTCGATGAGCAGTTCTTC

D: NA
size: NA
J: TRBJ1-2
V: TRBV7-2
CDR3: CASSLAGRGEGYTF
DNA: TGTGCCAGCAGCTTAGCGGGAAGGGGTGAAGGCTACACCTTC

D: NA
size: NA
J: TRBJ2-7
V: TRBV28
CDR3: CASSLEGWVFSYEQYF
DNA: TGTGCCAGCAGTTTAGAGGGCTGGGTATTCTCCTACGAGCAGTACTTC

D: TRBD1
size: NA
J: TRBJ2-7
V: TRBV7-3
CDR3: CASRSTGNEQYF
DNA: TGTGCCAGCAGATCGACAGGGAACGAGCAGTACTTC

D: TRBD1
size: NA
J: TRBJ1-5
V: TRBV5-6
CDR3: CASSWTGDPNQPQHF
DNA: TGTGCCAGCAGCTGGACAGGGGACCCCAATCAGCCCCAGCATTTT

D: TRBD1
size: NA
J: TRBJ2-2
V: TRBV5-1
CDR3: CASSWTGVGTGELFF
DNA: TGCGCCAGCAGCTGGACAGGCGTGGGCACCGGGGAGCTGTTTTTT

D: NA
size: NA
J: TRBJ1-1
V: TRBV2
CDR3: CASSERGMNTEAFF
DNA: TGTGCCAGCAGTGAAAGGGGGATGAACACTGAAGCTTTCTTT

D: NA
size: NA
J: TRBJ1-1
V: TRBV10-3
CDR3: CAISENPGVGTEAFF
DNA: TGTGCCATCAGTGAGAATCCGGGGGTGGGCACTGAAGCTTTCTTT

D: TRBD1
size: NA
J: TRBJ2-2
V: TRBV7-3
CDR3: CASSSGTGTGELFF
DNA: TGTGCCAGCAGTTCCGGGACAGGGACCGGGGAGCTGTTTTTT

D: NA
size: once
J: TRBJ1-2
V: TRBV19
CDR3: CASSIPPSGTGAKSNNGYTF
DNA: TGTGCCAGTAGTATTCCCCCTTCGGGAACCGGAGCGAAGTCTAACAATGGCTACACCTTC